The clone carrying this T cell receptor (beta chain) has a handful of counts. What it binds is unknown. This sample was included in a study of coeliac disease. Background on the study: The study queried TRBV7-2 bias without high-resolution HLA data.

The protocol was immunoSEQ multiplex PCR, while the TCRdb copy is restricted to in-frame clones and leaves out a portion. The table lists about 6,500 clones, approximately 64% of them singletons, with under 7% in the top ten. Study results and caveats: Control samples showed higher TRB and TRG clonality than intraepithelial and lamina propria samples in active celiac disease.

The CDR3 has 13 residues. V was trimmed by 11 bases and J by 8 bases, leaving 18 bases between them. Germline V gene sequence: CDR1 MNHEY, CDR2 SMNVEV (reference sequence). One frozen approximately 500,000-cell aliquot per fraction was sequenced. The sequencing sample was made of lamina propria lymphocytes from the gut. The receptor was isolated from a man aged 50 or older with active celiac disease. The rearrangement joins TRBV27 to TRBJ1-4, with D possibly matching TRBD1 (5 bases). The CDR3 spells CASSAQGREKLFF. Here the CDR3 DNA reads TGTGCCTCGTCAGCCCAGGGCCGAGAAAAACTGTTTTTT. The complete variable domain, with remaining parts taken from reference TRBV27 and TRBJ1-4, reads EAQVTQNPRYLITVTGKKLTVTCSQNMNHEYMSWYRQDPGLGLRQIYYSMNVEVTDKGDVPEGYKVSRKEKRNFPLILESPSPNQTSLYFCASSAQGREKLFFGSGTQLSVL.